This T cell receptor beta chain appears in the sequencing data of a study of blood T cell repertoires in COVID-19. Study as a whole: PBMCs, B-cell-depleted T cells, or T cells were the source of the cDNA or gDNA that made up the material.

Per the study methods: It was from reference gene primer amplification that nucleated cell counts were estimated. Sequencing was performed with immunoSEQ multiplex PCR; in TCRdb, only in-frame clones are kept and a portion is missing. That table supplies the V and J calls and clone size; D and trimming were determined from the DNA. The table records tens of thousands of clones, roughly nine tenths of them present only once. The V gene lost 3 bases and the J gene lost 8 bases, with 7 bases spanning the gap. The CDR3 is made up of 11 amino acids. The sequenced material came from peripheral blood. This TCR derives from a man in his fifties with active COVID-19. V is TRBV12-3 or TRBV12-4 and J is TRBJ1-1, with D unresolved. The CDR3 loop reads CASSFAVEAFF. The CDR3 region has the DNA TGTGCCAGCAGTTTCGCAGTCGAAGCTTTCTTT.